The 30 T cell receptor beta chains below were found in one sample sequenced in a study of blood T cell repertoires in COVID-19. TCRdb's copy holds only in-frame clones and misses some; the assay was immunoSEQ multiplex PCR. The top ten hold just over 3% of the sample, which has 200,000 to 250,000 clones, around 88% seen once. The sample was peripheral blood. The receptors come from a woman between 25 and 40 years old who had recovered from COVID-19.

The CDR3 DNA is TGCGCCAGCAGTTCAGGAACCGATCAGCCCCAGCATTTT. It yields the protein CASSSGTDQPQHF. V gene TRBV10-1 combines with J gene TRBJ1-5; D gene ambiguous. Trimming removed 5 bases from V and 5 bases from J, with 10 bases in between. Germline CDR1 WNHNN, CDR2 SYGVQD (reference sequence). The CDR3 is made up of 13 amino acids.

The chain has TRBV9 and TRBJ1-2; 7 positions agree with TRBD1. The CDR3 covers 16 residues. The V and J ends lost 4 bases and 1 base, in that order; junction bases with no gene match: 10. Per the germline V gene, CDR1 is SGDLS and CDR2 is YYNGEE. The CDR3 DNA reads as TGTGCCAGCAGCAAGACAGGACAGGCCGGTAACTATGGCTACACCTTC. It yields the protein CASSKTGQAGNYGYTF.

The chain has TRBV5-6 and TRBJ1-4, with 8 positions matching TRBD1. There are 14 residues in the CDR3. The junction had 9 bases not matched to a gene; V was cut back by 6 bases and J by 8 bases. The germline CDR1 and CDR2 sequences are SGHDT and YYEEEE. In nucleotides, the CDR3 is TGTGCCAGCACCCGACAGGGGAAAGGCGAAAAACTGTTTTTT. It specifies CASTRQGKGEKLFF.

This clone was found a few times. CDR3 amino acids: CAISVAGGQGGTEQFF. The CDR3 nucleotides are TGTGCCATCAGCGTAGCGGGGGGGCAGGGCGGAACTGAGCAGTTCTTC. The chain is built from TRBV10-3 and TRBJ2-1, with 11 positions matching TRBD2. In germline, CDR1 is ENHRY, CDR2 SYGVKD. Losses at the gene ends were 6 bases for V and 9 bases for J; bases not matched to a gene: 13. The CDR3 has 16 residues.

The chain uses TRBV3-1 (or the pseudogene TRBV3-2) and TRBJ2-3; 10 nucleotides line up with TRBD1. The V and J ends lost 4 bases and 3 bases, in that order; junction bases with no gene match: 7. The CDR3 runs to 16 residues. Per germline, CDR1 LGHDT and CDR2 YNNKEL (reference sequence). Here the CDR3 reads CASSPLGTGATDTQYF. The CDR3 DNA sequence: TGTGCCAGCAGCCCTCTGGGGACAGGGGCGACAGATACGCAGTATTTT.

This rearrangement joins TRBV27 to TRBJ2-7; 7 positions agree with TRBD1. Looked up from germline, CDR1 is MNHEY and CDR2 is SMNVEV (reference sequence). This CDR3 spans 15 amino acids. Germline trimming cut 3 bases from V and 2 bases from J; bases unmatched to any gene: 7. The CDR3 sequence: CASSFAGGGPYEQYF. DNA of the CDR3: TGTGCCAGCAGTTTTGCAGGGGGTGGTCCCTACGAGCAGTACTTC.

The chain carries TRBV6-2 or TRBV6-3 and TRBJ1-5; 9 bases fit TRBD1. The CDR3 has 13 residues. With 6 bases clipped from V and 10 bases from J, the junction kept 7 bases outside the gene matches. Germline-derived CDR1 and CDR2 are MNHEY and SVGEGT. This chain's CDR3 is CASSTGQGIPQHF. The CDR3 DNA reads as TGTGCCAGCAGCACCGGACAGGGGATACCCCAGCATTTT.

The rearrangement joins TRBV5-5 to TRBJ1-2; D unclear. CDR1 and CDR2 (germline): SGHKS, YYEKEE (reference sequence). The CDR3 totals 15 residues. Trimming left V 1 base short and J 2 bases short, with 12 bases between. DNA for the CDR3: TGTGCCAGCAGCTTGTCTGCGGCGGCCAACTATGGCTACACCTTC. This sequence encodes CASSLSAAANYGYTF.

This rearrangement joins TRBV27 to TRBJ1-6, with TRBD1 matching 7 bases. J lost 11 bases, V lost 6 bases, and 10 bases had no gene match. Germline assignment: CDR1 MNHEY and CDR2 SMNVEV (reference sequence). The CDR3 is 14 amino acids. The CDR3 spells CASSLMTTGTPLHF. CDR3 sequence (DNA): TGTGCCAGCAGCTTGATGACGACAGGGACACCCCTCCACTTT.

CDR3 region: CAIKGLATDTQYF. The CDR3 DNA follows: TGTGCCATCAAGGGACTTGCCACAGATACGCAGTATTTT. The chain carries TRBV10-3 and TRBJ2-3; weak D call: TRBD2 (6 bases). The CDR3 is 13 residues long. Trimming left V 7 bases short and J 2 bases short, with 10 bases between. Germline CDR1 reads ENHRY; CDR2 reads SYGVKD.

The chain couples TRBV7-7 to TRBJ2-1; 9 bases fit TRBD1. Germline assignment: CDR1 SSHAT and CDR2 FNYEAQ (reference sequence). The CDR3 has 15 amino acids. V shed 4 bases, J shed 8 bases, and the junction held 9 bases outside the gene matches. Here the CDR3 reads CASSSGQGLLDEQFF. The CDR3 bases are TGTGCCAGCAGCTCAGGACAGGGGCTTCTCGATGAGCAGTTCTTC.

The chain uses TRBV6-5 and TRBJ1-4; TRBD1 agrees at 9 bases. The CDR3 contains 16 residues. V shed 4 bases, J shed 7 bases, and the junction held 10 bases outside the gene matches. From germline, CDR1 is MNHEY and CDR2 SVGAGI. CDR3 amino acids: CASSFQFGTGTEKLFF. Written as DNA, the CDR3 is TGTGCCAGCAGTTTCCAATTTGGGACAGGGACTGAAAAACTGTTTTTT.

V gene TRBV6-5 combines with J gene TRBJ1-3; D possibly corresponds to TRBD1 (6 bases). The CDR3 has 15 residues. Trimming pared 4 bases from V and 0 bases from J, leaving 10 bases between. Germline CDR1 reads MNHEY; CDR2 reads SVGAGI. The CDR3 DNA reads TGTGCCAGCAGTTCCACGGGACACTCTGGAAACACCATATATTTT. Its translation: CASSSTGHSGNTIYF.

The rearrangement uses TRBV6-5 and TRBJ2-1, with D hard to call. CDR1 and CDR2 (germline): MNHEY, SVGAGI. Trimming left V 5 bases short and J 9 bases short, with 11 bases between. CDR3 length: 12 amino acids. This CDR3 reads CASSSPAGEQFF. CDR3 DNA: TGTGCCAGCAGTAGCCCCGCCGGTGAGCAGTTCTTC.

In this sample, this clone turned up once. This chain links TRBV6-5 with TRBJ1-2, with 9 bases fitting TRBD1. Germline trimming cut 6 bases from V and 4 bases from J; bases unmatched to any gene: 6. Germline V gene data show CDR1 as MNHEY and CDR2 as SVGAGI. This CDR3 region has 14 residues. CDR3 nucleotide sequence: TGTGCCAGCAGCTCCGGGACAGGGCTCTATGGCTACACCTTC. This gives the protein CASSSGTGLYGYTF.

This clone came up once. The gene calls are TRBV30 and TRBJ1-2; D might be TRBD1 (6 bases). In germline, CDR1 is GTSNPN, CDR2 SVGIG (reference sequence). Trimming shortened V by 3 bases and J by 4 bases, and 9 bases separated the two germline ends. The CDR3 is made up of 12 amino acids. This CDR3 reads CAWSGQFYGYTF. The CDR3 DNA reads TGTGCCTGGAGCGGACAGTTCTATGGCTACACCTTC.

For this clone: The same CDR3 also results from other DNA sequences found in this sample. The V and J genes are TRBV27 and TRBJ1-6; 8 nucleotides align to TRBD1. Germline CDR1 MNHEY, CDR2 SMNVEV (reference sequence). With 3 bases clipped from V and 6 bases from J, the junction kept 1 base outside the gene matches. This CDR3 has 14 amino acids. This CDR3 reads CASSLGQVNSPLHF. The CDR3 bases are TGTGCCAGCAGTTTGGGACAGGTTAATTCACCCCTCCACTTT.

The CDR3 is CASSPLNTDTQYF. The CDR3 DNA is TGTGCCAGCAGTCCCTTAAACACAGATACGCAGTATTTT. The chain has TRBV12-3 or TRBV12-4 and TRBJ2-3, with D hard to call. The CDR3 runs to 13 residues. Trimming took off 5 bases at V and 2 bases at J, with 8 bases between the two ends.

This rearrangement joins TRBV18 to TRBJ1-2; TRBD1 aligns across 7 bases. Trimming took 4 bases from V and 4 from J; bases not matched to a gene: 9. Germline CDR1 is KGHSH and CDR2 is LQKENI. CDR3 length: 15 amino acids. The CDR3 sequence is CASSLQGTGVYGYTF. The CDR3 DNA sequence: TGTGCCAGCTCACTACAGGGTACAGGGGTCTATGGCTACACCTTC.

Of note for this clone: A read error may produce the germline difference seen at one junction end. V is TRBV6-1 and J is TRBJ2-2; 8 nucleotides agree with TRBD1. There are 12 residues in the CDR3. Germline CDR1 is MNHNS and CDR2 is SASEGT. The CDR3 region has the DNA TGTGCCAGCAGTGAACTGGGACAGGAGGTGTTTTTT. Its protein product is CASSELGQEVFF.

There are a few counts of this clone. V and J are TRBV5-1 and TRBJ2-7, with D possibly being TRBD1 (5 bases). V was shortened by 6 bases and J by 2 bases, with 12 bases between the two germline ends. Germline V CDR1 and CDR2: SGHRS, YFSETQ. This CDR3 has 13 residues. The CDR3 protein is CASIGDSAYEQYF. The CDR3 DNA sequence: TGCGCCAGCATAGGCGACAGTGCCTACGAGCAGTACTTC.

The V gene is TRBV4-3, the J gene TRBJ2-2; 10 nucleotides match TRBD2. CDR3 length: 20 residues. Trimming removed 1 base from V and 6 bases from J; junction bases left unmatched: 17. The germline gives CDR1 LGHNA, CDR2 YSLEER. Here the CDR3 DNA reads TGCGCCAGCAGCCAAGTAGCCAGCGGGGGGGCCGCAATTAGGGCCGGGGAGCTGTTTTTT. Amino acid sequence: CASSQVASGGAAIRAGELFF.

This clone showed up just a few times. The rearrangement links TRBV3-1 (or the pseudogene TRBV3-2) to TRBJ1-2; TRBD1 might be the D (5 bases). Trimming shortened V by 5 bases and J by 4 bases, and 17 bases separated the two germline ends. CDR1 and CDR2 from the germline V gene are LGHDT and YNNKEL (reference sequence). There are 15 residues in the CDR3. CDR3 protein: CASSKILGGSYGYTF. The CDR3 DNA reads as TGTGCCAGCAGCAAAATCCTCGGGGGGAGCTATGGCTACACCTTC.

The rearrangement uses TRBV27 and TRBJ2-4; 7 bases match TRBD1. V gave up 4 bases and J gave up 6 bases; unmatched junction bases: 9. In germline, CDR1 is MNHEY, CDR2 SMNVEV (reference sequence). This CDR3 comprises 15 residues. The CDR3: CASSSPQQGRNIQYF. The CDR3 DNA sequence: TGTGCCAGCAGTTCCCCTCAACAGGGGAGAAACATTCAGTACTTC.

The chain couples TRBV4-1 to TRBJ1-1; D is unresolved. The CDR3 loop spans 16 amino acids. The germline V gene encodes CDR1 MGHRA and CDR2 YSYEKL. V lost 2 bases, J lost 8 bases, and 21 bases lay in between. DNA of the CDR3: TGCGCCAGCAGCCAATTAGTCCCGGGGATGAGGGTGGAAGCTTTCTTT. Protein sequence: CASSQLVPGMRVEAFF.

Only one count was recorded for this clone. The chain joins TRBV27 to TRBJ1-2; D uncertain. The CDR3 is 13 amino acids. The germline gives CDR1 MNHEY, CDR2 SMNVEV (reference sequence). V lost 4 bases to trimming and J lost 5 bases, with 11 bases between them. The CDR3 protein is CASSYGDRYGYTF. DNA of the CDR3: TGTGCCAGCAGTTACGGAGACCGTTATGGCTACACCTTC.

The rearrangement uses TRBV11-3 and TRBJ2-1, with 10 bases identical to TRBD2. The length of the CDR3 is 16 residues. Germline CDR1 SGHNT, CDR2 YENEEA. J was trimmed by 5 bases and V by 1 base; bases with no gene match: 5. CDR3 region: CASSLGASGGNNEQFF. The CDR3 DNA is TGTGCCAGCAGCTTAGGGGCTAGCGGGGGAAACAATGAGCAGTTCTTC.

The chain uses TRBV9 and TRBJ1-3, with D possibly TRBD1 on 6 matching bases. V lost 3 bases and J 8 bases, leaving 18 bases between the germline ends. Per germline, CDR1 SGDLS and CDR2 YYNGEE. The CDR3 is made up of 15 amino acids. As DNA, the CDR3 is TGTGCCAGCAGCGGGAGGACAGCCCTGGGGGACACCATATATTTT. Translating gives CASSGRTALGDTIYF.

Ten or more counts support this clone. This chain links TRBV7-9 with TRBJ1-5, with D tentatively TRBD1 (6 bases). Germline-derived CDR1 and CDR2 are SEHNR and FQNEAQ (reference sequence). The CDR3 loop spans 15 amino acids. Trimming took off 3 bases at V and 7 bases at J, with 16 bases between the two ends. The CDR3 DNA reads TGTGCCAGCAGCTTCGGGGGGGGCGGAGGGCAGCCCCAGCATTTT. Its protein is CASSFGGGGGQPQHF.

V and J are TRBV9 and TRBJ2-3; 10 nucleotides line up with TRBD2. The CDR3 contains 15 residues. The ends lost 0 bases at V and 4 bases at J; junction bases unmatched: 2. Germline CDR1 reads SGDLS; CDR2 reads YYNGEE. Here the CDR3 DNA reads TGTGCCAGCAGCGTAGTTAGCGGGGGGCCAGATACGCAGTATTTT. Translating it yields CASSVVSGGPDTQYF.